This paragraph reports one T cell receptor (beta chain). Its specificity is unknown. Assay used: immunoSEQ multiplex PCR; TCRdb lists only in-frame clones, some missing. The sample shows around 200,000 clones, 88% of them seen only once. The data were taken from a study of cytomegalovirus exposure and HLA in healthy donors. General study results and limits: The study found most TCR sequences rare, yet found some public TCRs in many donors.

Germline assignment: CDR1 MNHEY and CDR2 SMNVEV (reference sequence). The CDR3 has 17 amino acids. Trimming cost V 4 bases and J 2 bases; bases outside gene matches: 4. The sample was PBMCs. The TCR comes from a woman between 18 and 30 years old in good health and CMV-seronegative. V is TRBV27 and J is TRBJ2-6, with TRBD1 matching 11 bases. The CDR3 spells CASSYGQGAPGANVLTF. DNA of the CDR3: TGTGCCAGCAGTTACGGACAGGGGGCGCCTGGGGCCAACGTCCTGACTTTC.